This T cell receptor (beta chain) originates from a study of T cell changes during pregnancy in multiple sclerosis. TCRdb keeps only in-frame clones here, not all; method: immunoSEQ multiplex PCR. Among about 87,000 clones listed, 80% to 95% were seen once. This CDR3 spans 15 amino acids. Per germline, CDR1 MGHRA and CDR2 YSYEKL. V lost 3 bases to trimming and J lost 5 bases, with 14 bases between them. The sequence was collected from a female donor in good health, enrolled as a control in a pregnancy study. V gene TRBV4-1 combines with J gene TRBJ2-1; D not certain. The sample consisted of peripheral blood, taken in the third trimester of pregnancy. Here the CDR3 DNA reads TGCGCCAGCAGCCACCCCGGTAGAAGCAACAATGAGCAGTTCTTC. Residues: CASSHPGRSNNEQFF.